Presented here are 14 T cell receptor beta chains from one specimen sequenced in a study of molecular identifiers for immune sequencing clone quantification. In TCRdb, the PCR reads were re-called with MiXCR into one record per CDR3 protein. The repertoire holds under 650,000 distinct CDR3 sequences, around 20% seen once, with 0.7% to 1% in the top ten. Sequencing was performed on naive CD8+ T cells from blood, with Jurkat cell RNA spiked in. Subset here: FACS-sorted CD8+CD4-CCR7+CD45RA+ naive T cells. The receptors derive from a human donor in good health. Some libraries in this study had Jurkat cell RNA spiked in.

This clonotype has ten or more counts. This chain connects TRBV6-5 to TRBJ2-4; 9 bases are a match to TRBD2. This CDR3 spans 17 amino acids. V trimming: 0 bases; J trimming: 6 bases; junction bases outside the gene matches: 9. CDR1 and CDR2 (germline): MNHEY, SVGAGI. The DNA of the CDR3 is TGTGCCAGCAGTTACTCGGCGGGGGGGCCATGGGGAAACATTCAGTACTTC. It translates to CASSYSAGGPWGNIQYF.

This clonotype was detected many times. The chain carries TRBV30 and TRBJ1-1; tentatively, D is TRBD1 (6 bases). The germline V gene has CDR1 GTSNPN and CDR2 SVGIG (reference sequence). This CDR3 is 12 amino acids long. Trimming cost V 5 bases and J 11 bases, with 18 bases left between them. In DNA form, the CDR3 reads TGTGCCTGGTCCCGAGGGGGGGGTGAGGCTTTCTTT. Translation gives CAWSRGGGEAFF. The full variable domain, in which reference TRBV30 and TRBJ1-1 provide the parts outside the CDR3, is SQTIHQWPATLVQPVGSPLSLECTVEGTSNPNLYWYRQAAGRGLQLLFYSVGIGQISSEVPQNLSASRPQDRQFILSSKKLLLSDSGFYLCAWSRGGGEAFFGQGTRLTVV.

This clonotype was observed many times. The chain recombines TRBV13 with TRBJ2-7; D may be TRBD1 or TRBD2 (6 bases each). The CDR3 totals 20 residues. The V end was cut by 1 base, the J end by 2 bases, with 27 bases between. Germline V lookup: CDR1 PRHDT, CDR2 FYEKMQ (reference sequence). The DNA for the CDR3 is TGTGCCAGCAGCTTAGAAGGGACAAGGAAGGGGACGGGGGTCCCCTACGAGCAGTACTTC. Translation: CASSLEGTRKGTGVPYEQYF. Using reference TRBV13 and TRBJ2-7 for the parts outside the CDR3, the full variable domain is AAGVIQSPRHLIKEKRETATLKCYPIPRHDTVYWYQQGPGQDPQFLISFYEKMQSDKGSIPDRFSAQQFSDYHSELNMSSLELGDSALYFCASSLEGTRKGTGVPYEQYFGPGTRLTVT.

This clonotype was found many times. The CDR3 sequence is CASSTYKAGAFF. CDR3 DNA: TGTGCCAGCAGTACTTACAAGGCGGGAGCTTTCTTT. The chain couples TRBV6-5 to TRBJ1-1; D is uncertain. The germline V gene has CDR1 MNHEY and CDR2 SVGAGI. Trimming pared 5 bases from V and 10 bases from J, leaving 14 bases between. The length of the CDR3 is 12 residues.

To note about this clonotype: This may be a read error, as it is one base from a much larger clone. The V gene is TRBV7-8, the J gene TRBJ2-5; 7 bases map to TRBD2. The germline gives CDR1 SGHVS, CDR2 FQNEAQ. Trimming removed 1 base from V and 5 bases from J; junction bases left unmatched: 7. This CDR3 comprises 15 residues. DNA for the CDR3: TGTGCCAGCAGCTTAGGGCAAGCGGGGACGGAGACCCAGTACTTC. Residues: CASSLGQAGTETQYF.

This chain joins TRBV5-6 and TRBJ2-1; 9 bases map to TRBD2. CDR1 and CDR2 (germline): SGHDT, YYEEEE. The length of the CDR3 is 13 residues. Trimming at V came to 4 bases and at J to 6 bases, leaving 2 bases not matched to a gene. The CDR3 sequence: CASSLTSGNEQFF. Written as DNA, the CDR3 is TGTGCCAGCAGCCTGACTAGCGGCAATGAGCAGTTCTTC.

This clonotype occurred once. The J gene is TRBJ1-6, the V gene TRBV30; the match to TRBD1 covers 9 bases. V lost 5 bases, J lost 10 bases, and 15 bases stayed unmatched. Germline lookup yields CDR1 GTSNPN and CDR2 SVGIG (reference sequence). This CDR3 region has 16 residues. The CDR3 DNA reads as TGTGCCTGGGGTACATTAGGACAGGGGATGGAATCACCCCTCCACTTT. It yields the protein CAWGTLGQGMESPLHF.

This clonotype was found a few times. V and J are TRBV27 and TRBJ2-2; D may correspond to TRBD1 or TRBD2 (5 bases each). Per germline, CDR1 MNHEY and CDR2 SMNVEV (reference sequence). Trimming took off 3 bases at V and 6 bases at J, with 17 bases between the two ends. The CDR3 loop spans 16 amino acids. Here the CDR3 DNA reads TGTGCCAGCAGTTTCGTGGGGGTGGAAGGTGCCGGGGAGCTGTTTTTT. Residues: CASSFVGVEGAGELFF.

This clonotype has more than one count but fewer than ten. This rearrangement joins TRBV6-5 to TRBJ1-2; a possible D gene is TRBD1 (5 bases). This CDR3 spans 15 amino acids. V was clipped by 2 bases and J by 4 bases, with 14 bases between them. The germline V gene has CDR1 MNHEY and CDR2 SVGAGI. The CDR3 nucleotides read TGTGCCAGCAGTTACGGGCAGGGTGTCTTCTATGGCTACACCTTC. It yields the protein CASSYGQGVFYGYTF.

Notes on this clonotype: A much larger clonotype is one base distant, so this may be a read error. The chain links TRBV5-3 to TRBJ2-1, with a possible D match to TRBD2 (6 bases). TRBV5-3 is designated an ORF whose function remains uncertain. This CDR3 region has 14 residues. V was cut by 10 bases and J by 9 bases, with 23 bases left in between. Here the CDR3 DNA reads TGTGCCGCCATGACAACGGAGGGGCTGGGTGAGCAGTTCTTC. Translating gives CAAMTTEGLGEQFF.

This clonotype was counted between two and nine times. The genes are TRBV10-3 and TRBJ2-6; D perhaps matches TRBD2 (6 bases). CDR1 is ENHRY and CDR2 is SYGVKD in the germline V gene. CDR3 length: 15 residues. V was shortened by 8 bases and J by 2 bases, with 13 bases between the two germline ends. DNA of the CDR3: TGTGCCATCGGGTGGAGGGCCGCTGGGGCCAACGTCCTGACTTTC. Translation: CAIGWRAAGANVLTF.

This clonotype was seen many times. V usage is TRBV6-2 or TRBV6-3 and J usage is TRBJ2-5; possible D gene TRBD1, 5 bases. Germline V CDR1 and CDR2: MNHEY, SVGEGT. This CDR3 has 14 amino acids. The ends were cut back, 6 bases at V and 5 bases at J, with 16 bases in the middle. The CDR3 loop is CASRHLGHPETQYF. In DNA form, the CDR3 reads TGTGCCAGCAGACACCTGGGGCACCCCGAGACCCAGTACTTC.

This clonotype was observed many times. The rearrangement joins TRBV4-3 to TRBJ2-1; 7 bases line up with TRBD1. The CDR3 runs to 16 residues. Germline V gene lookup returns CDR1 LGHNA and CDR2 YSLEER. V was pared by 0 bases and J by 4 bases, with 6 bases of the junction left unmatched. Here the CDR3 DNA reads TGCGCCAGCAGCCAAGATTGGGCAGGGGGTTACAATGAGCAGTTCTTC. The encoded protein is CASSQDWAGGYNEQFF.

This clonotype has ten or more counts. The chain combines TRBV12-3 or TRBV12-4 with TRBJ1-1; D is unclear. The V end lost 2 bases, the J end lost 4 bases, and 11 bases lay between the germline ends. CDR3 size: 14 residues. CDR3 protein: CASSLSGRGTEAFF. CDR3 nucleotide sequence: TGTGCCAGCAGTTTATCAGGACGAGGCACTGAAGCTTTCTTT.